Reported below is one T cell receptor (beta chain). Its antigen remains unidentified. This entry belongs to a study of identical twins. General study findings and limits: Diverse VJ usage suggested most zero-insertion clonotypes were not invariant T cells.

Healthy Caucasians, and only they, were the donors. Template switching introduced a universal primer site, and the cDNA bore unique molecular identifiers. TCRdb recomputed calls from the 5' RACE reads with MiXCR, one row per CDR3 protein. The repertoire consists of 690,000 or so distinct CDR3 sequences, with 5.5% to 6.5% occurring once and the leading ten covering 1.5% to 2%. This CDR3 spans 17 amino acids. V dropped 1 base and J dropped 4 bases, with 18 bases sitting between them. This sequence joins TRBV12-3 or TRBV12-4 and TRBJ2-3; a weak D match, TRBD2 (6 bases). Sequencing was done on a sample of naive T cells sorted from blood. The clonotype originates from a man between 18 and 35 years old in good health. CDR3 in amino acids: CASSLEGSGGVADTQYF. The CDR3 nucleotides read TGTGCCAGCAGTTTAGAGGGTAGCGGAGGGGTTGCAGATACGCAGTATTTT.